This T cell receptor beta chain was recorded in a study of identical twins. The germline CDR1 and CDR2 sequences are SGHDN and FVKESK. Trimming left V 8 bases short and J 3 bases short, with 15 bases between. The CDR3 covers 14 residues. One entry per CDR3 protein results from TCRdb running MiXCR on the 5' RACE reads. The table has 200,000 or so distinct CDR3 sequences, around a sixth seen once. Another study also made use of these data, one on T cells expressing NK-cell markers.

The TCR originated in a woman aged 18-29 years in good health. The sequencing sample was made of CD8+ T cells sorted from blood. The chain combines TRBV14 with TRBJ2-3, with D possibly matching TRBD1 (6 bases). The CDR3 is CASGGYPRTDTQYF. CDR3 coding DNA: TGTGCCAGCGGGGGCTACCCAAGGACAGATACGCAGTATTTT.